This TCR beta chain was identified in a study of OX40 agonist ivuxolimab in advanced cancers. Study as a whole: Enrolled patients in dose escalation had cancers that were hepatocellular carcinoma, melanoma, renal cell or head and neck cancer.

The CDR3 is made up of 19 amino acids. The protocol was immunoSEQ multiplex PCR, while the TCRdb copy is restricted to in-frame clones and leaves out a portion. The data hold roughly 64,000 clones, with roughly nine tenths observed a single time. V is TRBV21-1 and J is TRBJ2-2; TRBD2 is taken as the D call from the table, unchecked against the DNA. TRBV21-1 is a recognized pseudogene. The origin of this receptor is an adult with an advanced solid tumor such as melanoma, head and neck, liver or kidney cancer. Sample: CD4+ or CD8+ T cells sorted from blood, taken in a trial of the OX40 agonist ivuxolimab. This chain's CDR3 is CASESSRLAGGRVTGELFF. The CDR3 bases are TGTGCCAGCGAAAGTTCACGACTAGCGGGAGGACGGGTCACCGGGGAGCTGTTTTTT.